The rows below give T cell receptor beta chains drawn from one sample of a study of beta chain features in type 1 diabetes. Clones were read by immunoSEQ multiplex PCR, and TCRdb kept only the in-frame ones, dropping some. This sample carries roughly 340,000 clones, roughly an eighth of them seen once, and the ten largest clones take about 0.01%. Sequencing used naive CD4+ T cells from blood. The receptor set was obtained from a woman in her late teens or twenties with type 1 diabetes. Each CDR3 is given with its conserved first and last residue. D genes are given only for firm matches. Expanded clones get a size class; other rows say once, few or many, or leave the size out.

V	size	J	D	CDR3	DNA
TRBV21-1	.	TRBJ2-3	.	CASSAQGVGTDTQYF	TGTGCCAGCAGCGCACAGGGTGTGGGCACAGATACGCAGTATTTT
TRBV7-2	.	TRBJ2-5	.	CASSSPGGRTFQETQYF	TGTGCCAGCAGCTCTCCCGGAGGACGGACGTTCCAAGAGACCCAGTACTTC
TRBV28	few	TRBJ1-2	.	CASRGTWGEGVYGYTF	TGTGCCAGTCGCGGAACATGGGGGGAAGGGGTGTATGGCTACACCTTC
TRBV6-5	few	TRBJ1-4	.	CASSYSNQEGKLFF	TGTGCCAGCAGTTACTCGAATCAGGAGGGCAAACTGTTTTTT
TRBV4-2	few	TRBJ2-3	.	CASSQGSRSDTQYF	TGTGCCAGCAGCCAAGGGTCGCGTTCAGATACGCAGTATTTT
TRBV9	.	TRBJ2-1	TRBD2	CASSEGLAGIVNEQFF	TGTGCCAGCAGCGAGGGACTAGCGGGGATAGTCAATGAGCAGTTCTTC
TRBV30	few	TRBJ2-1	TRBD2	CAWGLAGGRGEQFF	TGTGCCTGGGGGCTAGCGGGAGGACGGGGTGAGCAGTTCTTC
TRBV7-9	.	TRBJ2-7	TRBD1	CASSSPRGRGYF	TGTGCCAGCAGCTCCCCCAGGGGGCGGGGGTACTTC
TRBV5-1	.	TRBJ2-7	.	CASSLAVGRTYEQYF	TGCGCCAGCAGCTTGGCAGTGGGGCGGACCTACGAGCAGTACTTC
TRBV14	.	TRBJ2-1	.	CASSQGSRAYNEQFF	TGTGCCAGCAGCCAAGGGAGCCGTGCGTACAATGAGCAGTTCTTC
TRBV7-9	.	TRBJ1-2	TRBD1	CASSRGTGGLSGYTF	TGTGCCAGCAGCAGAGGGACAGGGGGCTTAAGTGGCTACACCTTC
TRBV18	few	TRBJ2-5	.	CASSPRSQETQYF	TGTGCCAGCTCACCACGCAGCCAAGAGACCCAGTACTTC
TRBV7-2	few	TRBJ1-1	.	CASSIHRETEAFF	TGTGCCAGCAGCATCCACAGGGAAACTGAAGCTTTCTTT
TRBV5-4	.	TRBJ2-3	TRBD2	CASSTWTSGDTQYF	TGTGCCAGCAGCACCTGGACTAGCGGAGATACGCAGTATTTT
TRBV7-3	.	TRBJ1-1	.	CASSLGQGYYF	TGTGCCAGCAGCTTAGGGCAGGGGTATTACTTT
TRBV9	few	TRBJ1-6	TRBD1	CASSGDRGSSYNSPLHF	TGTGCCAGCAGCGGTGACAGGGGATCCTCCTATAATTCACCCCTCCACTTT
TRBV29-1	.	TRBJ1-3	TRBD1	CSVEEDRAGNTIYF	TGCAGCGTTGAAGAAGACAGGGCTGGAAACACCATATATTTT
TRBV5-4	.	TRBJ2-7	TRBD1	CASSWAGAGGSYEQYF	TGTGCCAGCAGCTGGGCCGGGGCAGGGGGCTCCTACGAGCAGTACTTC
TRBV9	.	TRBJ2-1	TRBD2	CASSPRGAGGYNEQFF	TGTGCCAGCAGCCCAAGGGGAGCGGGGGGATACAATGAGCAGTTCTTC
TRBV5-4	.	TRBJ1-2	.	CASSREEGGYTF	TGTGCCAGCAGTCGAGAAGAGGGTGGCTACACCTTC
TRBV9	few	TRBJ2-7	TRBD2	CASSTGLAGGYEQYF	TGTGCCAGCAGCACGGGACTAGCGGGCGGCTACGAGCAGTACTTC
TRBV5-1	few	TRBJ2-1	TRBD1	CASSPPGQGYNEQFF	TGCGCCAGCAGCCCTCCGGGACAGGGCTACAATGAGCAGTTCTTC
TRBV29-1	few	TRBJ2-7	TRBD2	CSVASGSSYEQYF	TGCAGCGTCGCTAGCGGGAGCTCCTACGAGCAGTACTTC
TRBV7-2	few	TRBJ1-2	.	CASSLRTANYGYTF	TGTGCCAGCAGCCTGAGGACAGCTAACTATGGCTACACCTTC
TRBV11-2	.	TRBJ2-7	TRBD2	CASSSISGARSEQYF	TGTGCCAGCAGCTCCATTAGCGGGGCCAGGAGCGAGCAGTACTTC